The source of this T cell receptor beta chain is a study of cytomegalovirus exposure and HLA in healthy donors. This clone was seen more than once but under ten times. It was with 60 Vbeta and 13 Jbeta primers that the PCR ran. Measured with immunoSEQ multiplex PCR; TCRdb has only the in-frame clones, and not every one. The sample has around 150,000 clones, around 81% seen once. CDR1 is SGHRS, CDR2 YFSETQ, per germline. CDR3 length: 13 amino acids. Trimming stripped 4 bases from V and 6 bases from J, with 13 bases between. The gene calls are TRBV5-1 and TRBJ2-5; tentatively, D is TRBD2 (5 bases). Sequencing was carried out using PBMCs. This sequence originates from a man aged 45-65 years in good health and CMV-seronegative. The CDR3 DNA sequence: TGCGCCAGCAGCGGCGGAAGGAGGCAGACCCAGTACTTC. This translates into CASSGGRRQTQYF.